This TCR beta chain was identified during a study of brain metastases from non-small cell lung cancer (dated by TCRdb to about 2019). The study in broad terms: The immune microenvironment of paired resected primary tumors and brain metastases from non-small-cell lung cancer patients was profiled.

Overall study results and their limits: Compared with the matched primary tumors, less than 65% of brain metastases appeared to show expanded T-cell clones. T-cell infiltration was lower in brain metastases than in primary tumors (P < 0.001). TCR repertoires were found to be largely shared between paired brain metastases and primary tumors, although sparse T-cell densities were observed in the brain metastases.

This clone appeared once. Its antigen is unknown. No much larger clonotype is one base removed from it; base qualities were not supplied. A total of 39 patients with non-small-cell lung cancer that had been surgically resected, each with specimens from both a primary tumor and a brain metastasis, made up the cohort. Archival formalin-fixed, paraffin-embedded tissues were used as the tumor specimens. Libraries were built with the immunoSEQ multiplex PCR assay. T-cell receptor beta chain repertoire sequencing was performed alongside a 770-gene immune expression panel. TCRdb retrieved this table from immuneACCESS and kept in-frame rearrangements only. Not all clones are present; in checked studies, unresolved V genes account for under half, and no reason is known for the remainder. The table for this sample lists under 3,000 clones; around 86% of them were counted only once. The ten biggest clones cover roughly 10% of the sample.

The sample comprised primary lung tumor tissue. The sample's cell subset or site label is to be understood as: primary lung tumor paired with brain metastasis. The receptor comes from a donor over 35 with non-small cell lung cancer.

In nucleotides, the sequence is TGTGCCAGCAGCTTAGCGCTAAGGGGCAGCACTACGGCTGAAAAACTGTTTTTT. Protein translation: CASSLALRGSTTAEKLFF. The V and J segments used are TRBV7-2 and TRBJ1-4; 5 matching bases give a weak D call of TRBD1. The CDR3 goes from the cysteine to the phenylalanine over 18 residues. The entry retains the CDR3 DNA only, 54 bases that are in frame from base 1. The trim is 0 bases for V and 7 bases for J, with a gap of 21 bases between the germline ends. The germline V gene yields SGHTA for CDR1 and FQGNSA for CDR2.